A selection of T cell receptor beta chains follows, all from one sample in a study of blood T cell repertoires in COVID-19. Assay: immunoSEQ multiplex PCR; the TCRdb copy retains only in-frame clones and omits some. The sample holds about 160,000 clones, around four fifths seen once. Sequenced input: peripheral blood. All receptors derive from a man in his sixties or seventies with acute or convalescent COVID-19. CDR3s include the opening cysteine and the closing phenylalanine or tryptophan. Size values are once, few and many counts, or a class for expanded clones, and some rows have none.

j_gene | len | v_gene | abundance | CDR3aa
TRBJ2-7 | 14 | TRBV7-9 | . | CASSLRGGADEQYF
TRBJ2-3 | 14 | TRBV11-3 | . | CASKAGVSTDTQYF
TRBJ2-3 | 19 | TRBV5-4 | . | CASSRGLAGGGGGTDTQYF
TRBJ2-7 | 14 | TRBV24-1 | . | CATSHRDRGHEQYF
TRBJ2-7 | 14 | TRBV11-3 | once | CASSPGQGTHEQYF
TRBJ2-7 | 17 | TRBV12-5 | few | CASGQTTGFPLSYEQYF
TRBJ2-5 | 16 | TRBV3-1/TRBV3-2 | . | CASSQVLAGGGETQYF
TRBJ1-4 | 15 | TRBV19 | . | CASSASTGFVEKLFF
TRBJ1-2 | 17 | TRBV28 | . | CASSLSSLSRANYGYTF
TRBJ1-3 | 15 | TRBV9 | few | CASSDLRGAGNTIYF
TRBJ1-3 | 15 | TRBV7-2 | once | CASSLARGSGNTIYF
TRBJ1-1 | 14 | TRBV6-2/TRBV6-3 | . | CASSYRQGETEAFF
TRBJ1-1 | 15 | TRBV19 | . | CASSIAGLFRAEAFF
TRBJ1-4 | 15 | TRBV6-5 | few | CASSSTPLYNEKLFF
TRBJ2-2 | 15 | TRBV5-4 | . | CASSTRDRGSGELFF
TRBJ2-7 | 11 | TRBV6-5 | . | CAIGRGYEQYF
TRBJ2-1 | 16 | TRBV27 | . | CASSRDLQSSYNEQFF
TRBJ1-5 | 18 | TRBV19 | . | CASSIAGQGTASNQPQHF
TRBJ1-1 | 14 | TRBV10-3 | . | CAITIDRDGTEAFF
TRBJ2-2 | 14 | TRBV7-9 | once | CASSSQGAPGELFF
TRBJ2-3 | 13 | TRBV3-1/TRBV3-2 | . | CASRDRGKGTQYF
TRBJ2-5 | 17 | TRBV7-2 | . | CASSLGWGRPDQETQYF
TRBJ1-5 | 16 | TRBV6-5 | few | CASSYGHSIVNQPQHF
TRBJ2-7 | 13 | TRBV11-2 | . | CASSYRQSYEQYF
TRBJ2-5 | 15 | TRBV27 | . | CASSPWDSRGETQYF